What follows are 21 T cell receptor beta chains derived from one specimen sequenced in a study of CD8+CD57+ T cells in acquired aplastic anemia. Profiling that covered TCR beta VDJ and CDR3 relied on genomic DNA as its template. TCRdb reprocessed the reads with MiXCR, giving one entry per CDR3 protein. Of some 410,000 distinct CDR3 sequences in the sample, under 80% were seen once. Material for sequencing was sorted CD4+, CD8+, or CD8+CD57+ T cells (not recorded which) from PBMCs. These receptors were obtained from a human donor in good health, serving as a control.

The sample holds many counts of this clonotype. The V call is TRBV29-1, the J call TRBJ2-1; TRBD1 agrees at 7 bases. The V segment lost 6 bases and the J segment 5 bases; nucleotides outside the gene matches: 13. CDR1 is SQVTM, CDR2 ANQGSEA, per germline. This CDR3 spans 15 amino acids. CDR3 nucleotides: TGCAGCGTAGAAAGCGACAGGGCCAGGAACAATGAGCAGTTCTTC. This gives the protein CSVESDRARNNEQFF.

Of note for this clonotype: The CDR3 does not end in the conserved phenylalanine or tryptophan, so this is likely a read error. No DNA is shown, since the ends of the CDR3 on it are uncertain; the CDR3 is the one TCRdb lists. V is TRBV19 and J is TRBJ2-2; whether TRBD1, the table's D call, matches the DNA was not checked. Germline values: CDR1 LNHDA, CDR2 SQIVND (reference sequence). The CDR3 sequence runs 14 residues, both termini included. The CDR3 loop reads CASSTDSNYKSPLH.

This sequence joins TRBV20-1 and TRBJ1-5; tentatively, D is TRBD1 (6 bases). In germline, CDR1 is DFQATT, CDR2 SNEGSKA (reference sequence). This CDR3 region has 16 residues. V lost 0 bases and J lost 11, with 23 bases in between. The DNA of the CDR3 is TGCAGTGCTAGAGAGGTGAAGGGGGTGGATCAAGAGACCCAGCATTTT. It encodes CSAREVKGVDQETQHF.

In the case of this clonotype: The limits of the CDR3 on the DNA are not certain, so only TCRdb's listed CDR3 is given. The chain recombines TRBV7-2 with TRBJ1-2. Germline V gene sequence: CDR1 SGHTA, CDR2 FQGNSA. Ends included, the CDR3 has 15 residues. The CDR3 protein is CASNKGMKFGYTFTF.

In the case of this clonotype: This CDR3 is missing its conserved last phenylalanine or tryptophan, likely due to a read error. V is TRBV9 and J is TRBJ1-2, with D unclear. Per the germline V gene, CDR1 is SGDLS and CDR2 is YYNGEE. CDR3 length: 12 residues. V was clipped by 5 bases and J by 10 bases, with 15 bases between them. Written as DNA, the CDR3 is TGTGCCAGCAGTGAATTAGACTTTCCCTACACCTCA. Residues: CASSELDFPYTS.

The V gene is TRBV2, the J gene TRBJ1-1; D remains unclear. From germline, CDR1 is SNHLY and CDR2 FYNNEI. The CDR3 has 14 amino acids. Trimming pared 4 bases from V and 0 bases from J, leaving 9 bases between. Here the CDR3 DNA reads TGTGCCAGCAGTGGTTGGACGGTGAACACTGAAGCTTTCTTT. It codes for CASSGWTVNTEAFF.

This clonotype has just a few counts. The CDR3 does not end in the conserved phenylalanine or tryptophan, so this is likely a read error. The DNA is omitted, as the CDR3 cannot be located on it reliably, and the CDR3 follows TCRdb's listing. The CDR3 protein is CSASRGRL. V gene TRBV20-1 combines with J gene TRBJ2-2; the D call of TRBD1 is as the table states it, not checked on the DNA. From germline, CDR1 is DFQATT and CDR2 SNEGSKA (reference sequence). The CDR3 region is 8 residues in length, termini included.

On this clonotype: One end of the junction does not line up with germline, which may come from a read error. The chain links TRBV5-1 to TRBJ1-2; 11 nucleotides match TRBD1. The germline gives CDR1 SGHRS, CDR2 YFSETQ. The CDR3 is made up of 15 amino acids. The CDR3, as DNA: TGTGCCAGCACCGAAGCGGGACAGGGGGACGATGGCTACACCTTC. Translated, it gives CASTEAGQGDDGYTF.

The gene calls are TRBV6-4 and TRBJ2-3; 12 bases agree with TRBD2. Germline loops: CDR1 MRHNA, CDR2 SNTAGT. The ends lost 4 bases at V and 2 bases at J; junction bases unmatched: 1. This CDR3 comprises 15 residues. CDR3 protein: CASSASGGATDTQYF. Here the CDR3 DNA reads TGTGCCAGCAGTGCTAGCGGGGGGGCCACAGATACGCAGTATTTT.

The chain links TRBV10-3 to TRBJ1-3; D gene unclear. Deletions cut 4 bases from V and 0 bases from J, with 10 bases between. Germline V gene lookup returns CDR1 ENHRY and CDR2 SYGVKD. This CDR3 contains 15 residues. Here the CDR3 DNA reads TGTGCCATCAGTGTGGACGGGGACTCTGGAAACACCATATATTTT. The encoded protein is CAISVDGDSGNTIYF.

The chain carries TRBV7-9 and TRBJ1-2; D may be TRBD1 (6 bases). The V end lost 2 bases, the J end lost 13 bases, and 23 bases lay between the germline ends. The CDR3 sequence is 15 residues long. Germline V CDR1 and CDR2: SEHNR, FQNEAQ (reference sequence). DNA of the CDR3: TGTGCCAGCAGCTTACGGACAGCCTACGAGCAGTACTTCACCTTC. This codes for CASSLRTAYEQYFTF.

The rearrangement links TRBV5-1 to TRBJ1-6, with D unresolved. V was clipped by 2 bases and J by 8 bases, with 20 bases between them. CDR3 size: 17 residues. CDR1 and CDR2 from the germline V gene are SGHRS and YFSETQ. CDR3 residues: CASSLAGPDKLDSPLHF. In nucleotides, the CDR3 is TGCGCCAGCAGCTTAGCAGGCCCAGACAAATTGGATTCACCCCTCCACTTT.

The V gene is TRBV20-1, the J gene TRBJ1-6, with D hard to call. V was trimmed by 2 bases and J by 8 bases, leaving 7 bases between them. Germline-derived CDR1 and CDR2 are DFQATT and SNEGSKA (reference sequence). This CDR3 spans 12 amino acids. Here the CDR3 DNA reads TGCAGTGCTAGAAGGGCCGATTCACCCCTCCACTTT. It codes for CSARRADSPLHF.

The chain couples TRBV24-1 to TRBJ2-3; the D is unclear. CDR3 size: 14 residues. V was shortened by 5 bases and J by 4 bases, with 12 bases between the two germline ends. Germline loops: CDR1 KGHDR, CDR2 SFDVKD. The CDR3 coding sequence is TGTGCCACCAGTGCCTCGAGTGGTTCAGATACGCAGTATTTT. This sequence encodes CATSASSGSDTQYF.

A word on this clonotype: A clone one base away is much larger, so this may be a read error. V usage is TRBV7-9 and J usage is TRBJ1-4, with TRBD1 matching 7 bases. Germline CDR1 is SEHNR and CDR2 is FQNEAQ (reference sequence). The CDR3 totals 15 residues. Trimming at V came to 4 bases and at J to 4 bases, leaving 6 bases not matched to a gene. The CDR3 nucleotides read TGTGCCAGCAGCTCGGGGACAGAACTTAATGAAAAACTGTTTTTT. Translation gives CASSSGTELNEKLFF.

Ten or more counts support this clonotype. The rearrangement joins TRBV6-6 to TRBJ2-5; a possible D gene is TRBD1 (5 bases). Deletions cut 10 bases from V and 0 bases from J, with 9 bases between. The germline CDR1 and CDR2 sequences are MNHNY and SVGAGI (reference sequence). This CDR3 contains 12 residues. CDR3 nucleotide sequence: TGTGCCACCAGACAGTACCAAGAGACCCAGTACTTC. This sequence encodes CATRQYQETQYF.

Comments on this clonotype: The junction departs from the called germline gene at one end, perhaps through a read error. The rearrangement uses TRBV19 and TRBJ1-2, with 8 bases aligning to TRBD1. CDR3 length: 13 residues. CDR1 LNHDA and CDR2 SQIVND come from the germline V gene (reference sequence). This chain's CDR3 is CTSSRQGFYGYTF. The CDR3 nucleotides are TGTACCAGTAGTCGACAGGGGTTCTATGGCTACACCTTC.

This clonotype was recorded at least ten times. This chain uses TRBV19 with TRBJ2-2; TRBD1 matches 8 bases. With 4 bases clipped from V and 3 bases from J, the junction kept 4 bases outside the gene matches. Germline V gives CDR1 LNHDA, CDR2 SQIVND (reference sequence). The CDR3 runs to 15 residues. CDR3: CASSRTGMDTGELFF. Written as DNA, the CDR3 is TGTGCCAGTAGTAGGACAGGGATGGACACCGGGGAGCTGTTTTTT. Full variable domain (outside the CDR3, taken from reference TRBV19 and TRBJ2-2): DGGITQSPKYLFRKEGQNVTLSCEQNLNHDAMYWYRQDPGQGLRLIYYSQIVNDFQKGDIAEGYSVSREKKESFPLTVTSAQKNPTAFYLCASSRTGMDTGELFFGEGSRLTVL.

The chain carries TRBV10-1 and TRBJ2-1; 7 bases align to TRBD2. The V and J ends lost 9 bases and 0 bases, in that order; junction bases with no gene match: 17. The CDR3 covers 18 residues. Germline V gene lookup returns CDR1 WNHNN and CDR2 SYGVQD (reference sequence). The CDR3 DNA reads as TGCGCCAGATCCAGGACTAGTGGTACCCCTACCTCCTACAATGAGCAGTTCTTC. This translates into CARSRTSGTPTSYNEQFF.

V usage is TRBV5-4 and J usage is TRBJ2-3; tentative D call: TRBD1 (6 bases). CDR1 and CDR2 (germline): SGHNT, YYREEE (reference sequence). The CDR3 length is 16 residues. Trimming shortened V by 3 bases and J by 2 bases, and 16 bases separated the two germline ends. CDR3 loop: CASSSWTEGYTDTQYF. The CDR3 bases are TGTGCCAGCAGCTCATGGACAGAGGGGTACACAGATACGCAGTATTTT.

In DNA, the CDR3 is TGTGCCACCAGTGGGTTTAATGAGCAGTTCTTC. Its translation: CATSGFNEQFF. This chain links TRBV7-2 with TRBJ2-1; unclear D gene. CDR1 is SGHTA and CDR2 is FQGNSA in the germline V gene. Trimming shortened V by 10 bases and J by 7 bases, and 11 bases separated the two germline ends. The CDR3 contains 11 residues.